The entry that follows covers one TCR beta chain sequence. Its antigen is not identified. Method: immunoSEQ multiplex PCR; TCRdb's copy keeps in-frame clones and lacks some. The sample carries 66,000 or so clones, just under 95% recorded once. The data belong to a study of T cells after posttransplantation cyclophosphamide. Study conclusions and caveats: Tissue-infiltrating T cells from skin or gut overlapped little with blood T cells.

The specimen sequenced was PBMCs. The TCR comes from a young woman in good health and a related stem cell transplant donor.

The CDR3 bases are TGTGCCAGCAGTGGACTAGCGGGAAACTCCTACAATGAGCAGTTCTTC. Encoded protein: CASSGLAGNSYNEQFF. The J gene is TRBJ2-1, the V gene TRBV27, with TRBD2 identical over 12 bases. The CDR3 sequence is 16 residues long. Germline V gives CDR1 MNHEY, CDR2 SMNVEV (reference sequence). V was clipped by 5 bases and J by 0 bases; unmatched bases: 2.